This T cell receptor (beta chain) was sequenced in a study of T cells in Graves' hyperthyroidism and ophthalmopathy. Only a few counts were recorded for this clonotype. The germline V gene has CDR1 MNHNS and CDR2 SASEGT. The ends lost 6 bases at V and 4 bases at J; junction bases unmatched: 11. The CDR3 runs to 16 residues. Using RNA transcripts as the source, TCR beta CDR3 regions were amplified. An initial round of RT-PCR targeting the TCR CDR3 relied on the HTBI primer set. TCRdb used MiXCR to reprocess the multiplex PCR reads, holding one entry per CDR3 protein. The repertoire holds approximately 610,000 distinct CDR3 sequences, with roughly 14% as singletons.

The clonotype comes from a middle-aged woman with Graves' ophthalmopathy. The J gene is TRBJ2-2, the V gene TRBV6-1; TRBD1 matches 7 bases. The specimen was blood. The chain's CDR3 is CASRLFRDSTTGELFF. The CDR3 DNA sequence: TGTGCCAGCAGACTATTCCGGGACAGTACCACCGGGGAGCTGTTTTTT.